Listed here are 13 T cell receptor beta chains from one sample, sequenced in a study of beta chain features in type 1 diabetes (dated by TCRdb to the late 2010s). The receptor library was made with the immunoSEQ multiplex PCR assay. The entire isolated RNA was reverse transcribed using the High Capacity cDNA Reverse Transcription Kit, and thus expressed TCRB transcripts were sequenced. This is the immuneACCESS table as TCRdb keeps it, with only in-frame sequences that have V and J called. A part of the clones is gone; compared with another copy, unresolved V genes explain less than half, and the rest is unexplained. A total of 150,000 to 190,000 clones appear in this sample, over 7.5% of them only once. Jointly, the top ten make up 0.65% of the sample. Sequencing was performed on central memory CD4+ T cells from blood. These receptor sequences come from a man in his late teens or twenties in good health.

This clone was observed at least ten times. This specimen includes other DNA sequences encoding the same CDR3. This chain connects TRBV7-2 to TRBJ2-3; no clear D. The CDR3 has 13 residues. V lost 2 bases and J lost 1, with 4 bases in between. The germline V gene encodes CDR1 SGHTA and CDR2 FQGNSA. CDR3 amino acids: CASSLPGTDTQYF. The CDR3 DNA reads TGTGCCAGCAGCTTACCGGGCACAGATACGCAGTATTTT.

Only a few counts were recorded for this clone. The chain joins TRBV5-6 to TRBJ2-5, with TRBD2 identical over 8 bases. Trimming removed 4 bases from V and 5 bases from J; junction bases left unmatched: 13. The CDR3 consists of 16 residues. The V gene's germline CDR1 is SGHDT and CDR2 YYEEEE. The CDR3 DNA reads TGTGCCAGCAGCCTTGCAACCGGGACTAGGGTGGAGACCCAGTACTTC. Its translation: CASSLATGTRVETQYF.

In this sample, this clone turned up a few times. The chain has TRBV9 and TRBJ1-2, with a possible D match to TRBD1 (5 bases). This CDR3 is 15 amino acids long. V was cut by 0 bases and J by 2 bases, with 11 bases left in between. CDR1 is SGDLS and CDR2 is YYNGEE in the germline V gene. The CDR3 sequence: CASSVGEGENYGYTF. Here the CDR3 DNA reads TGTGCCAGCAGCGTAGGGGAAGGGGAAAACTATGGCTACACCTTC.

The chain combines TRBV18 with TRBJ1-1, with TRBD1 identical over 7 bases. Germline V gives CDR1 KGHSH, CDR2 LQKENI. CDR3 length: 14 residues. The junction had 8 bases not matched to a gene; V was cut back by 6 bases and J by 4 bases. The CDR3 region is CASSDTGEVTEAFF. In DNA, the CDR3 is TGTGCCAGCTCGGACACAGGGGAGGTCACTGAAGCTTTCTTT.

This clone has a handful of counts. The rearrangement joins TRBV5-1 to TRBJ2-2; TRBD2 aligns across 12 bases. Unmatched junction bases numbered 7, after V lost 3 bases and J lost 4 bases. CDR1 is SGHRS and CDR2 is YFSETQ in the germline V gene. The CDR3 is made up of 17 amino acids. In DNA form, the CDR3 reads TGCGCCAGCAGCTCATACGGACTAGCGGGAAGCACCGGGGAGCTGTTTTTT. Translation gives CASSSYGLAGSTGELFF. Full variable domain (remainder filled in from reference TRBV5-1 and TRBJ2-2): KAGVTQTPRYLIKTRGQQVTLSCSPISGHRSVSWYQQTPGQGLQFLFEYFSETQRNKGNFPGRFSGRQFSNSRSEMNVSTLELGDSALYLCASSSYGLAGSTGELFFGEGSRLTVL.

The chain couples TRBV7-3 to TRBJ2-5; no reliable D call. Trimming cost V 2 bases and J 0 bases, with 4 bases left between them. CDR1 is SGHTA and CDR2 is FQGTGA in the germline V gene. CDR3 length: 13 residues. For the CDR3, the DNA is TGTGCCAGCAGCTTAGCAGACCAAGAGACCCAGTACTTC. It codes for CASSLADQETQYF.

The V and J genes are TRBV6-1 and TRBJ2-3, with D perhaps TRBD2 (5 bases). The CDR3 loop spans 14 amino acids. Germline CDR1 reads MNHNS; CDR2 reads SASEGT. V was cut by 6 bases and J by 8 bases, with 18 bases left in between. CDR3 DNA sequence: TGTGCCAGCAGCCCGGGGTTCGAGATCGGTACGCAGTATTTT. Translation: CASSPGFEIGTQYF.

The table lists this clone with many counts. The chain combines TRBV2 with TRBJ2-5, with TRBD1 matching over 8 bases. The CDR3 loop spans 15 amino acids. Germline V gene sequence: CDR1 SNHLY, CDR2 FYNNEI. V lost 7 bases, J lost 5 bases, and 12 bases stayed unmatched. CDR3 bases: TGTGCCAGCACGGTCCAGCCAGGGGGCTTGGAGACCCAGTACTTC. Translating it yields CASTVQPGGLETQYF.

This clone was detected ten times or more. The chain combines TRBV14 with TRBJ2-5; 11 bases map to TRBD1. The CDR3 length is 13 residues. The V gene's germline CDR1 is SGHDN and CDR2 FVKESK. The V gene end was trimmed by 5 bases and the J gene end by 7 bases; junction bases not matched to a gene: 3. The CDR3 DNA reads TGTGCCAGCAGCGGACAGGGGGCGGGGACCCAGTACTTC. It translates to CASSGQGAGTQYF.

This clone was observed a handful of times. The rearrangement joins TRBV7-8 to TRBJ1-6, with 9 positions matching TRBD1. J gave up 6 bases and V 5 bases, and 8 bases lay outside the gene matches. Germline V gene lookup returns CDR1 SGHVS and CDR2 FQNEAQ. This CDR3 comprises 16 residues. The CDR3 here is CASSPRDRARNSPLHF. For the CDR3, the DNA is TGTGCCAGCAGCCCCCGGGACAGGGCGCGTAATTCACCCCTCCACTTT.

The chain uses TRBV2 and TRBJ1-1; 8 bases are shared with TRBD1. After removal of 5 bases from V and 5 bases from J, the junction contained 4 bases not matched to a gene. Germline V lookup: CDR1 SNHLY, CDR2 FYNNEI. The CDR3 is 13 residues long. CDR3 protein: CASSTGGLTEAFF. The CDR3 nucleotides read TGTGCCAGCAGTACAGGGGGATTGACTGAAGCTTTCTTT.

In its sample, this clone was seen a few times. V and J are TRBV7-9 and TRBJ2-5, with D possibly TRBD2 on 6 matching bases. TRBJ2-7 matches the DNA end more closely, so the J call is doubtful. Germline values: CDR1 SEHNR, CDR2 FQNEAQ (reference sequence). The CDR3 covers 13 residues. The CDR3 loop reads CASSSREAYEQYF. In DNA form, the CDR3 reads TGTGCCAGCAGCTCGCGGGAAGCCTACGAGCAGTACTTC.

The rearrangement links TRBV6-5 to TRBJ2-2, with TRBD1 identical over 7 bases. V shed 2 bases and J 7 bases; nucleotides not matched to a gene: 7. This CDR3 spans 15 amino acids. CDR1 and CDR2 from the germline V gene are MNHEY and SVGAGI. The CDR3 loop reads CASSYGDRDSGELFF. CDR3 DNA sequence: TGTGCCAGCAGTTACGGCGACCGGGACAGCGGGGAGCTGTTTTTT.